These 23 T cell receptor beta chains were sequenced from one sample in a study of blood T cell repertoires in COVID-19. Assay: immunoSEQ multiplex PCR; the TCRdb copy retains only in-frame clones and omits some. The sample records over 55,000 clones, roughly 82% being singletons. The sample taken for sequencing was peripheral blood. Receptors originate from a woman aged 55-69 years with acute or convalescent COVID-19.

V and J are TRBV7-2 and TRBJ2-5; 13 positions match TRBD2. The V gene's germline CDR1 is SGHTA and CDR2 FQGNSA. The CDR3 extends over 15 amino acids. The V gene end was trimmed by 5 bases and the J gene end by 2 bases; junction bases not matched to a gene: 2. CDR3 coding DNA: TGTGCCAGCAGCCAGACTAGCGGGGGGCAAGAGACCCAGTACTTC. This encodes CASSQTSGGQETQYF.

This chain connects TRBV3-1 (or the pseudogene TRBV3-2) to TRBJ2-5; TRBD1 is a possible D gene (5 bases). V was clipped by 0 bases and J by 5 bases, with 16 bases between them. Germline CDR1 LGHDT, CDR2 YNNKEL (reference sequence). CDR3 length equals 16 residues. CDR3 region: CASSQDIRAGTETQYF. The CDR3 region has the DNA TGTGCCAGCAGCCAAGATATCAGGGCCGGCACCGAGACCCAGTACTTC.

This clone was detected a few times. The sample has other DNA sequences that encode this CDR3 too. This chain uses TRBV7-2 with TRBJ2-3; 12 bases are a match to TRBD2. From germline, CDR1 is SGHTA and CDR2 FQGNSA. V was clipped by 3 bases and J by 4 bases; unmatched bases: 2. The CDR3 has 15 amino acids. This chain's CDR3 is CASSLASGGADTQYF. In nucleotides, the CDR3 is TGTGCCAGCAGCTTGGCTAGCGGGGGGGCAGATACGCAGTATTTT. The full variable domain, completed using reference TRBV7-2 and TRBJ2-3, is GAGVSQSPSNKVTEKGKDVELRCDPISGHTALYWYRQSLGQGLEFLIYFQGNSAPDKSGLPSDRFSAERTGGSVSTLTIQRTQQEDSAVYLCASSLASGGADTQYFGPGTRLTVL.

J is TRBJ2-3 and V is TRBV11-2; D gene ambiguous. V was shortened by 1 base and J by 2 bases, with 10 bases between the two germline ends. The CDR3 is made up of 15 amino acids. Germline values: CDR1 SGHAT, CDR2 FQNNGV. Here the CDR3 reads CASSLGANPTDTQYF. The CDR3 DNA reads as TGTGCCAGCAGCTTAGGCGCAAATCCCACAGATACGCAGTATTTT.

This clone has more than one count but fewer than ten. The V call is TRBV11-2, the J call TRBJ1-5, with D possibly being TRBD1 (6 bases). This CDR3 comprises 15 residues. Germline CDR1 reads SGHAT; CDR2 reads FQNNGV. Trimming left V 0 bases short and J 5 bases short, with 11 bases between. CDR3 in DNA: TGTGCCAGCAGCTTAGATCGGGGGGGCGATCAGCCCCAGCATTTT. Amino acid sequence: CASSLDRGGDQPQHF.

The CDR3 spells CASSAWTGGSSYNEQFF. CDR3 bases: TGTGCCAGCAGCGCGTGGACAGGGGGAAGCTCCTACAATGAGCAGTTCTTC. The rearrangement joins TRBV9 to TRBJ2-1; 10 nucleotides agree with TRBD1. The CDR3 contains 17 residues. Germline values: CDR1 SGDLS, CDR2 YYNGEE. V dropped 3 bases and J dropped 0; count of bases not matched to a gene: 6. The full variable domain, with the rest looked up from reference TRBV9 and TRBJ2-1, is DSGVTQTPKHLITATGQRVTLRCSPRSGDLSVYWYQQSLDQGLQFLIQYYNGEERAKGNILERFSAQQFPDLHSELNLSSLELGDSALYFCASSAWTGGSSYNEQFFGPGTRLTVL.

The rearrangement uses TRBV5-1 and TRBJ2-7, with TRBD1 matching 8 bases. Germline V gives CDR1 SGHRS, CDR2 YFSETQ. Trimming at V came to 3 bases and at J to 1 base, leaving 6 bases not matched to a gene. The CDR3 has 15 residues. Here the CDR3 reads CASSSGTGTSYEQYF. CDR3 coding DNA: TGCGCCAGCAGCTCAGGGACAGGTACTTCCTACGAGCAGTACTTC. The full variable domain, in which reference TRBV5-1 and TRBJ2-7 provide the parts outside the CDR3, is KAGVTQTPRYLIKTRGQQVTLSCSPISGHRSVSWYQQTPGQGLQFLFEYFSETQRNKGNFPGRFSGRQFSNSRSEMNVSTLELGDSALYLCASSSGTGTSYEQYFGPGTRLTVT.

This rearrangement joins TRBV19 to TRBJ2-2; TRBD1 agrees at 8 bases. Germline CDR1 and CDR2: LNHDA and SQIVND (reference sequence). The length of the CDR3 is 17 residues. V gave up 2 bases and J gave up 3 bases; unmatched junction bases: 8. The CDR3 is CASSIRPGQAHTGELFF. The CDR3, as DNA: TGTGCCAGTAGTATAAGACCGGGACAGGCTCACACCGGGGAGCTGTTTTTT.

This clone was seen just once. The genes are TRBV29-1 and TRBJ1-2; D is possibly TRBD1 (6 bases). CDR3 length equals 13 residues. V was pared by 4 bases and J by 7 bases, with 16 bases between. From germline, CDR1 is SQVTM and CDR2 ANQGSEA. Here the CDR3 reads CSVVSGGSSGYTF. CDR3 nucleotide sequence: TGCAGCGTTGTGTCGGGGGGCTCGAGTGGCTACACCTTC.

As DNA, the CDR3 is TGTGCCAGCAGCCGGACAGGGGGGTACACTGAAGCTTTCTTT. The encoded protein is CASSRTGGYTEAFF. V gene TRBV5-4 combines with J gene TRBJ1-1; 10 bases agree with TRBD1. The trim removed 4 bases at V and 3 bases at J, leaving 3 bases unmatched. CDR1 is SGHNT, CDR2 YYREEE, per germline (reference sequence). CDR3 length: 14 residues.

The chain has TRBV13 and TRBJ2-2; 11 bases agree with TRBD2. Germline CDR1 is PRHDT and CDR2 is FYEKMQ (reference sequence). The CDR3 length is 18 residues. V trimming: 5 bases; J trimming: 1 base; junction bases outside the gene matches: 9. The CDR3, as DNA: TGTGCCAGCAGCCCGGGGCTAGCGGGGGGCCTGAACACCGGGGAGCTGTTTTTT. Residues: CASSPGLAGGLNTGELFF.

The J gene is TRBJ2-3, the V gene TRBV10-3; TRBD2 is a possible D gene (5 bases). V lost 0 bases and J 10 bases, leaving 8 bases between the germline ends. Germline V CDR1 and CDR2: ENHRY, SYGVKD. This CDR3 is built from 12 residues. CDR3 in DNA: TGTGCCATCAGTGAGTCCGGGGTTGCGCAGTATTTT. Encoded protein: CAISESGVAQYF.

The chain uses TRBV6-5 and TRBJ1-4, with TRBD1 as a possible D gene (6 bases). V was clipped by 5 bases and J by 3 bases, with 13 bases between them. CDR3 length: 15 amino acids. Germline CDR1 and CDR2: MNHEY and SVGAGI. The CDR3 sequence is CASSITGMANEKLFF. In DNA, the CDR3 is TGTGCCAGCAGTATAACAGGGATGGCTAATGAAAAACTGTTTTTT.

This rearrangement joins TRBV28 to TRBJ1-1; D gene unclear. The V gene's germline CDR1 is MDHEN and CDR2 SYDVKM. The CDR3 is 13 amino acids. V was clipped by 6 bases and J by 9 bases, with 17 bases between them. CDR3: CASRTTGGEQAFF. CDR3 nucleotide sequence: TGTGCCAGCAGAACTACGGGCGGGGAGCAAGCTTTCTTT.

The CDR3 reads CASSSTGDNSPLHF. The DNA for the CDR3 is TGTGCCAGCAGCTCTACGGGAGATAATTCACCCCTCCACTTT. The V call is TRBV5-6, the J call TRBJ1-6; D uncertain. Germline assignment: CDR1 SGHDT and CDR2 YYEEEE. The length of the CDR3 is 14 residues. The ends were cut back, 3 bases at V and 5 bases at J, with 9 bases in the middle.

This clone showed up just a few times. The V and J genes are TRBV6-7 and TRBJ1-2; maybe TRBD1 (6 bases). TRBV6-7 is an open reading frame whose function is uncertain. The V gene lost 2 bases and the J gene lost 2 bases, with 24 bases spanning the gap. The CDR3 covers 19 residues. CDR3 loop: CASSYGKEYTGSGNYGYTF. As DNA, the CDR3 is TGTGCCAGCAGTTACGGCAAAGAATACACAGGGTCGGGAAACTATGGCTACACCTTC.

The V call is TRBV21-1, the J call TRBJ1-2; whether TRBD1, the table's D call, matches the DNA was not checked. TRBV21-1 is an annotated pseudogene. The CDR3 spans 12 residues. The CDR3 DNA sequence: TGTGCCAGCAGCAAGACAGGGAAAGGCTACACCTTC. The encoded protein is CASSKTGKGYTF.

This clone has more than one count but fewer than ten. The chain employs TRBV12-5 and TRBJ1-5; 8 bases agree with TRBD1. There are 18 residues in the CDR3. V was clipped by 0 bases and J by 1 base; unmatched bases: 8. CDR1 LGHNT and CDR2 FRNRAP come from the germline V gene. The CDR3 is CASGLVLARQGSNQPQHF. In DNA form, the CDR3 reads TGTGCTAGTGGTTTGGTACTTGCGAGACAGGGGAGCAATCAGCCCCAGCATTTT.

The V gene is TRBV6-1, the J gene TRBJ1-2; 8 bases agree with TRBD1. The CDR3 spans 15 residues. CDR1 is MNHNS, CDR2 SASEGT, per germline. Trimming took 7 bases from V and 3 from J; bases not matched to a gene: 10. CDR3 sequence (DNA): TGTGCCAGCATAAAGGGCCAGGGGGCCTACTATGGCTACACCTTC. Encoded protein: CASIKGQGAYYGYTF.

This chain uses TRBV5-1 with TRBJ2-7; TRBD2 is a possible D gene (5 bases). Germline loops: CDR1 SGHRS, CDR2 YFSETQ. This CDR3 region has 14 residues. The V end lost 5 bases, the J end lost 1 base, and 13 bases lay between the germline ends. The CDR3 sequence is CASSFSGSSYEQYF. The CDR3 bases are TGCGCCAGCAGTTTTTCGGGGTCGTCCTACGAGCAGTACTTC.

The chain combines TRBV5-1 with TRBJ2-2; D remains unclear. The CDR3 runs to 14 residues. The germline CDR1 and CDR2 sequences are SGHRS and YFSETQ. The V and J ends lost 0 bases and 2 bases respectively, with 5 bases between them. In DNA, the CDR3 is TGCGCCAGCAGCTTGGCGGGTAACACCGGGGAGCTGTTTTTT. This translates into CASSLAGNTGELFF.

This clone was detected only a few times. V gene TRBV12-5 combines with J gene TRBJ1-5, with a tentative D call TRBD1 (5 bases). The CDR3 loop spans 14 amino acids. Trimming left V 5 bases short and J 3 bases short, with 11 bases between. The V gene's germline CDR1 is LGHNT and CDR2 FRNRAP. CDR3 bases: TGTGCTAGTGGTCCAACAGGCCTCAATCAGCCCCAGCATTTT. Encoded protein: CASGPTGLNQPQHF.

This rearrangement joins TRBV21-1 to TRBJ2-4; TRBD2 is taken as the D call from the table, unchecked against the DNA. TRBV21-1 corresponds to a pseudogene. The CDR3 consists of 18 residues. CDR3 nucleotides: TGTGCCAGCAGCAAAGAGCGGCAGGACTTGGCAGACAAAAACATTCAGTACTTC. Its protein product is CASSKERQDLADKNIQYF.